Below are 25 T cell receptor beta chains sequenced from a single sample in a study of blood T cells in healthy people across ages. Using a J-beta primer mix together with a sample-barcoded 5' primer, a second PCR was run for about 6 to 12 cycles. In TCRdb, the 5' RACE reads were re-called with MiXCR into one record per CDR3 protein. The repertoire holds roughly 1.6 million distinct CDR3 sequences, with 30% to 35% as singletons. The sequencing sample was made of blood. The source is a woman in her twenties or thirties in good health.

The chain couples TRBV12-3 or TRBV12-4 to TRBJ2-7; D possibly corresponds to TRBD1 (5 bases). The J call may be in error: the DNA end matches TRBJ2-5 better. The CDR3 contains 14 residues. The CDR3 loop reads CASSLIGRAETQYF. DNA for the CDR3: TGTGCCAGCAGTTTAATCGGCAGGGCTGAGACCCAGTACTTC.

The chain joins TRBV20-1 to TRBJ1-5, with a weak D call TRBD1 (6 bases). V was clipped by 3 bases and J by 6 bases, with 12 bases between them. The CDR3 covers 13 residues. Germline CDR1 is DFQATT and CDR2 is SNEGSKA (reference sequence). DNA for the CDR3: TGCAGTGCTAGGGGACAAGGCGTTCAGCCCCAGCATTTT. Its protein is CSARGQGVQPQHF.

The rearrangement uses TRBV6-5 and TRBJ2-5; 7 bases fit TRBD1. The germline CDR1 and CDR2 sequences are MNHEY and SVGAGI. This CDR3 is built from 15 residues. The ends lost 5 bases at V and 4 bases at J; junction bases unmatched: 10. The CDR3 region has the DNA TGTGCCAGCAGTCTATCGACAGGGACGGCAGAGACCCAGTACTTC. Translating gives CASSLSTGTAETQYF.

This clonotype was picked up a small number of times. V is TRBV3-1 and J is TRBJ2-3; a weak D match, TRBD2 (6 bases). Germline CDR1 is LGHDT and CDR2 is YNNKEL (reference sequence). V lost 4 bases to trimming and J lost 3 bases, with 14 bases between them. CDR3 length: 15 residues. The CDR3 sequence is CASSRAERATDTQYF. CDR3 DNA: TGTGCCAGCAGCCGGGCGGAGCGGGCGACAGATACGCAGTATTTT.

The genes are TRBV7-2 and TRBJ1-5; D ambiguous. Germline values: CDR1 SGHTA, CDR2 FQGNSA. Deletions cut 1 base from V and 9 bases from J, with 10 bases between. The CDR3 has 13 amino acids. CDR3 sequence reads: CASSLEVDWPQHF. Here the CDR3 DNA reads TGTGCCAGCAGCTTAGAGGTAGACTGGCCCCAGCATTTT.

This chain uses TRBV20-1 with TRBJ2-3; 11 bases agree with TRBD2. The J segment lost 5 bases and the V segment lost 6 bases, leaving 13 bases of the junction unmatched. CDR3 size: 16 residues. Germline V gives CDR1 DFQATT, CDR2 SNEGSKA (reference sequence). CDR3 nucleotide sequence: TGCAGTGCAGACCCCCGACTAGCGGGACAGCGAGATACGCAGTATTTT. It codes for CSADPRLAGQRDTQYF.

This clonotype appeared a single time. This chain links TRBV20-1 with TRBJ1-3; TRBD1 matches 10 bases. V lost 2 bases and J lost 4; bases outside the gene matches: 5. CDR3 length equals 15 residues. Germline V gene lookup returns CDR1 DFQATT and CDR2 SNEGSKA (reference sequence). The CDR3 region is CSARLDRGPGNTIYF. CDR3 bases: TGCAGTGCTAGACTAGACAGGGGGCCAGGAAACACCATATATTTT.

This clonotype was seen more than once but under ten times. Its ends do not fully match the called genes, so a read error is possible. The CDR3 loop is CSARGNGETQYF. CDR3 coding DNA: TGCAGTGCAAGAGGTAACGGGGAGACCCAGTACTTC. V usage is TRBV20-1 and J usage is TRBJ2-5; no clear D gene. This CDR3 comprises 12 residues. Germline assignment: CDR1 DFQATT and CDR2 SNEGSKA (reference sequence).

The V call is TRBV15, the J call TRBJ2-7; D remains ambiguous. Trimming removed 0 bases at V and 2 bases at J, with 14 bases between. In germline, CDR1 is LNHNV, CDR2 YYDKDF (reference sequence). The length of the CDR3 is 16 residues. In DNA, the CDR3 is TGTGCCACCAGCAGAGATATGGGCCCTAATGCCTACGAGCAGTACTTC. Amino acid sequence: CATSRDMGPNAYEQYF.

CDR3 nucleotide sequence: TGTGCCAGCAGATTACTAGCGGACTTGTTGGATACGCAGTATTTT. Translation gives CASRLLADLLDTQYF. This sequence joins TRBV7-2 and TRBJ2-3; 8 bases map to TRBD2. Per the germline V gene, CDR1 is SGHTA and CDR2 is FQGNSA. Losses at the gene ends were 6 bases for V and 6 bases for J; bases not matched to a gene: 11. CDR3 length equals 15 residues.

This clonotype has just a few counts. The chain couples TRBV20-1 to TRBJ2-5, with 10 bases identical to TRBD2. V was pared by 5 bases and J by 11 bases, with 20 bases of the junction left unmatched. In germline, CDR1 is DFQATT, CDR2 SNEGSKA (reference sequence). The CDR3 contains 16 residues. The CDR3 reads CSAGPPSGGDLEEQYF. The CDR3 DNA follows: TGCAGTGCTGGCCCCCCCAGCGGGGGGGACCTAGAAGAGCAGTACTTC.

Only a few counts were recorded for this clonotype. This chain connects TRBV5-4 to TRBJ2-5, with 8 bases identical to TRBD2. Trimming cost V 2 bases and J 5 bases; bases outside gene matches: 5. This CDR3 is 14 amino acids long. CDR1 SGHNT and CDR2 YYREEE come from the germline V gene (reference sequence). Here the CDR3 reads CASSFSGMGETQYF. In nucleotides, the CDR3 is TGTGCCAGCAGCTTTAGCGGGATGGGGGAGACCCAGTACTTC.

The J gene is TRBJ2-1, the V gene TRBV7-3, with 11 bases identical to TRBD2. TRBJ2-7 matches the DNA end more closely, so the J call is doubtful. The CDR3 sequence is 15 residues long. CDR1 and CDR2 (germline): SGHTA, FQGTGA. The CDR3 here is CASSLTGLADNEQYF. CDR3 DNA: TGTGCCAGCAGCTTAACGGGACTAGCGGACAATGAGCAGTACTTC.

This clonotype was counted many times. The J gene is TRBJ2-7, the V gene TRBV20-1; 9 positions match TRBD2. Trimming cost V 1 base and J 6 bases; bases outside gene matches: 13. Germline CDR1 and CDR2: DFQATT and SNEGSKA (reference sequence). CDR3 length equals 16 residues. CDR3: CSARANSLAGVSEQYF. The DNA of the CDR3 is TGCAGTGCTAGAGCTAACTCCTTAGCGGGAGTTAGCGAGCAGTACTTC.

This clonotype was counted only a few times. This chain joins TRBV20-1 and TRBJ1-1, with D possibly being TRBD1 (5 bases). CDR3 size: 13 residues. Germline CDR1 is DFQATT and CDR2 is SNEGSKA (reference sequence). With 6 bases removed from V and 6 bases from J, the gap between germline ends came to 17 bases. The CDR3 region has the DNA TGCAGTGCCGCACCACACAGGCAATCTGAAGCTTTCTTT. Translation gives CSAAPHRQSEAFF.

This clonotype was counted a few times. V usage is TRBV20-1 and J usage is TRBJ1-5; the D is unclear. Per germline, CDR1 DFQATT and CDR2 SNEGSKA (reference sequence). V lost 6 bases to trimming and J lost 5 bases, with 11 bases between them. CDR3 length: 12 residues. CDR3 bases: TGCAGTGCCTCCGCGGACCATCAGCCCCAGCATTTT. Translated: CSASADHQPQHF.

This rearrangement joins TRBV20-1 to TRBJ2-3; TRBD2 matches 11 bases. Germline V gene data show CDR1 as DFQATT and CDR2 as SNEGSKA (reference sequence). The CDR3 contains 16 residues. V shed 6 bases, J shed 5 bases, and the junction held 13 bases outside the gene matches. The CDR3 DNA sequence: TGCAGTGCGCAAACCCCGGGACTAGCGGTCGGAGATACGCAGTATTTT. Its translation is CSAQTPGLAVGDTQYF.

In regard to this clonotype: A read error may account for a junction end that differs from germline. The chain uses TRBV29-1 and TRBJ1-1; 7 bases align to TRBD1. CDR1 and CDR2 from the germline V gene are SQVTM and ANQGSEA. The CDR3 is 13 residues long. The CDR3 DNA reads TGCAGCGTGGCCGCAGGGGGATACACTGAAGTTTTCTTT. Protein: CSVAAGGYTEVFF.

The rearrangement links TRBV7-2 to TRBJ2-4, with D maybe TRBD1 (5 bases). The closer fit of TRBJ2-7 to the DNA end suggests the J call may be wrong. Germline V gene data show CDR1 as SGHTA and CDR2 as FQGNSA. The CDR3 covers 11 residues. CDR3 DNA sequence: TGTGACCAGGGCCGTACCTACGAGCAGTACTTC. This gives the protein CDQGRTYEQYF.

The chain couples TRBV20-1 to TRBJ1-1, with 8 positions matching TRBD1. V shed 3 bases, J shed 7 bases, and the junction held 13 bases outside the gene matches. Per germline, CDR1 DFQATT and CDR2 SNEGSKA (reference sequence). The CDR3 covers 15 residues. The CDR3 DNA reads TGCAGTGCTAGCAGACCCAGGGGGCAGGAACATGAAGCTTTCTTT. Protein: CSASRPRGQEHEAFF.

This clonotype turned up a few times. This chain links TRBV6-6 with TRBJ2-3, with D perhaps TRBD2 (5 bases). CDR3 length: 14 residues. Trimming left V 5 bases short and J 2 bases short, with 11 bases between. Germline V gene data show CDR1 as MNHNY and CDR2 as SVGAGI (reference sequence). The CDR3 sequence is CASSADYTTDTQYF. CDR3 DNA: TGTGCCAGCAGTGCCGACTATACCACAGATACGCAGTATTTT.

The chain couples TRBV30 to TRBJ2-7, with D perhaps matching TRBD1 or TRBD2 (5 bases each). The CDR3 spans 13 residues. Looked up from germline, CDR1 is GTSNPN and CDR2 is SVGIG (reference sequence). Trimming took 3 bases from V and 0 from J, leaving 9 bases between them. The CDR3 protein is CAWRGPHSYEQYF. The CDR3 bases are TGTGCCTGGAGGGGACCCCACTCCTACGAGCAGTACTTC.

The chain combines TRBV6-1 with TRBJ1-5; D is unresolved. V dropped 8 bases and J dropped 11 bases, with 22 bases sitting between them. Germline V CDR1 and CDR2: MNHNS, SASEGT. The CDR3 has 14 amino acids. CDR3 loop: CASCLDTLGGTQHF. CDR3 in DNA: TGTGCCAGCTGTTTAGACACCTTGGGAGGGACCCAGCATTTT.

This clonotype appeared a few times. The chain has TRBV7-8 and TRBJ2-1; D may be TRBD1 (6 bases). Germline CDR1 and CDR2: SGHVS and FQNEAQ. The CDR3 loop spans 15 amino acids. The V end lost 3 bases, the J end lost 6 bases, and 15 bases lay between the germline ends. The CDR3 nucleotides are TGTGCCAGCAGCTTGGGGCAGGGGATAAGCAATGAGCAGTTCTTC. Protein sequence: CASSLGQGISNEQFF.

The genes are TRBV7-8 and TRBJ2-5; D may be TRBD1 or TRBD2 (5 bases each). CDR3 length: 15 amino acids. In germline, CDR1 is SGHVS, CDR2 FQNEAQ. Deletions cut 5 bases from V and 11 bases from J, with 24 bases between. Here the CDR3 DNA reads TGTGCCAGCAGCGCCTGGACTGGGGCAGTAGGGGAGCAGTACTTC. Translation: CASSAWTGAVGEQYF. Filled out from reference TRBV7-8 and TRBJ2-5, the complete variable domain reads GAGVSQSPRYKVAKRGQDVALRCDPISGHVSLFWYQQALGQGPEFLTYFQNEAQLDKSGLPSDRFFAERPEGSVSTLKIQRTQQEDSAVYLCASSAWTGAVGEQYFGPGTRLLVL.